The clone carrying this T cell receptor (beta chain) has just a few counts. This sample is drawn from a study of T-cell reconstitution after alpha-beta-depleted transplantation in children. With 2 bases removed from V and 4 bases from J, the gap between germline ends came to 15 bases. The CDR3 contains 15 residues. The germline gives CDR1 SGHTS, CDR2 YDEGEE. The TCRbeta library incorporated unique molecular identifiers. A single record per CDR3 protein comes from TCRdb applying MiXCR to the PCR reads. The sample records about half a million distinct CDR3 sequences, roughly an eighth being singletons. The sequencing used PBMCs from the stem cell graft donor, collected from the stem cell graft. The sequence was obtained from a human donor who donated a stem cell graft to a child with combined immunodeficiency. The chain is built from TRBV5-8 and TRBJ1-1; D not resolved. The CDR3 reads CASSLKSVVATEAFF. The CDR3 bases are TGTGCCAGCAGCTTAAAATCGGTTGTGGCCACTGAAGCTTTCTTT. Combining the CDR3 with reference TRBV5-8 and TRBJ1-1 gives the whole variable domain EAGVTQSPTHLIKTRGQQATLRCSPISGHTSVYWYQQALGLGLQFLLWYDEGEERNRGNFPPRFSGRQFPNYSSELNVNALELEDSALYLCASSLKSVVATEAFFGQGTRLTVV.